This is a list of T cell receptor beta chains from one sample in a study of blood T cell repertoires in COVID-19. Measured with immunoSEQ multiplex PCR; TCRdb has only the in-frame clones, and not every one. The table includes around 100,000 clones, approximately 85% detected once. Material for sequencing was peripheral blood. The source is a woman aged 55-70 years with acute or convalescent COVID-19. The CDR3 runs from the conserved cysteine through the conserved F or W. A D gene is named only where the DNA matches it firmly. Clone size is given for some rows only: seen once, a few or many times, or a class if the clone is expanded.

V gene	clone size	D gene	J gene	CDR3 protein	CDR3 DNA
TRBV28	-	TRBD2	TRBJ2-7	CASSFGGGSYEQYF	TGTGCCAGCAGTTTCGGGGGGGGCTCCTACGAGCAGTACTTC
TRBV27	-	-	TRBJ1-2	CASSLQGGGNGYTF	TGTGCCAGCAGCCTTCAGGGCGGAGGGAATGGCTACACCTTC
TRBV6-6	-	-	TRBJ1-1	CASSYTVGLGNTEAFF	TGTGCCAGCAGTTACACCGTGGGACTGGGGAACACTGAAGCTTTCTTT
TRBV10-3	-	TRBD2	TRBJ2-1	CAISGRTSGSYEQFF	TGTGCCATCAGTGGTAGGACTAGCGGGAGTTATGAGCAGTTCTTC
TRBV5-1	-	-	TRBJ1-1	CASSVQGQGTEAFF	TGCGCCAGCAGCGTGCAGGGGCAGGGCACTGAAGCTTTCTTT
TRBV28	-	TRBD1	TRBJ1-3	CAGCRDRVNTIYF	TGTGCCGGATGCCGGGACAGGGTGAACACCATATATTTT
TRBV5-4	-	TRBD2	TRBJ2-7	CASSPGGSGNPYEQYF	TGTGCCAGCAGCCCTGGTGGTAGCGGGAACCCCTACGAGCAGTACTTC
TRBV29-1	-	TRBD1	TRBJ1-2	CSAKREGQGKDGYTF	TGCAGCGCTAAGAGGGAGGGACAGGGAAAGGATGGCTACACCTTC
TRBV5-6	-	-	TRBJ1-1	CASSRDALDNTEAFF	TGTGCCAGCAGCCGGGATGCCCTGGATAACACTGAAGCTTTCTTT
TRBV19	few	TRBD1	TRBJ1-4	CASSTDRGEKLFF	TGTGCCAGTAGTACGGACAGGGGTGAAAAACTGTTTTTT